The 22 T cell receptor beta chains below come from one sample, sequenced in a study of blood T cell repertoires in COVID-19. Measured with immunoSEQ multiplex PCR; TCRdb has only the in-frame clones, and not every one. The table shows 150,000 to 200,000 clones, with approximately 80% occurring only once. The sequenced sample consisted of peripheral blood. These receptors originate from a man aged 60 to 69 with acute or convalescent COVID-19.

The J gene is TRBJ2-7, the V gene TRBV19, with TRBD1 identical over 8 bases. There are 16 residues in the CDR3. The V segment lost 5 bases and the J segment 0 bases; nucleotides outside the gene matches: 9. From germline, CDR1 is LNHDA and CDR2 SQIVND (reference sequence). The CDR3 DNA reads TGTGCCAGTAGTCACCGGGACAGGTCTTCCTCCTACGAGCAGTACTTC. It specifies CASSHRDRSSSYEQYF.

This clone came up a few times. This chain connects TRBV10-3 to TRBJ2-1; 9 bases fit TRBD2. After removal of 7 bases from V and 6 bases from J, the junction contained 10 bases not matched to a gene. The CDR3 has 15 residues. Per the germline V gene, CDR1 is ENHRY and CDR2 is SYGVKD. In DNA form, the CDR3 reads TGTGCCATCAACCGAAAGCGGGGGGCGTCCAATGAGCAGTTCTTC. This translates into CAINRKRGASNEQFF.

The rearrangement joins TRBV27 to TRBJ2-7; 8 bases agree with TRBD1. Unmatched junction bases numbered 4, after V lost 5 bases and J lost 1 base. CDR1 and CDR2 from the germline V gene are MNHEY and SMNVEV (reference sequence). The CDR3 totals 14 residues. The CDR3 sequence: CASSHGTGSYEQYF. The CDR3 DNA reads TGTGCCAGCAGTCATGGGACAGGTTCCTACGAGCAGTACTTC.

This clone came up once. This chain uses TRBV16 with TRBJ1-1; no clear D gene. Germline V gene lookup returns CDR1 KGHSY and CDR2 FQNENV. There are 14 residues in the CDR3. Trimming stripped 0 bases from V and 2 bases from J, with 7 bases between. For the CDR3, the DNA is TGTGCCAGCAGCCAATCTGAGGGTAACACTGAAGCTTTCTTT. It translates to CASSQSEGNTEAFF.

This chain links TRBV11-2 with TRBJ1-2; TRBD1 might be the D (6 bases). Germline values: CDR1 SGHAT, CDR2 FQNNGV. Trimming stripped 5 bases from V and 3 bases from J, with 16 bases between. The CDR3 has 15 residues. The CDR3 spells CASSQRGGADYGYTF. The CDR3 DNA reads as TGTGCCAGCAGCCAGAGGGGGGGCGCGGACTATGGCTACACCTTC.

The chain couples TRBV9 to TRBJ2-1; TRBD2 aligns across 9 bases. J gave up 4 bases and V 0 bases, and 11 bases lay outside the gene matches. CDR1 and CDR2 (germline): SGDLS, YYNGEE. This CDR3 has 18 residues. The CDR3 nucleotides are TGTGCCAGCAGCGTAGTACCTAGCGGGGTTTCAACGTACAATGAGCAGTTCTTC. Encoded protein: CASSVVPSGVSTYNEQFF.

V gene TRBV25-1 combines with J gene TRBJ2-7; 11 bases agree with TRBD1. V shed 4 bases and J 4 bases; nucleotides not matched to a gene: 3. Germline CDR1 MGHDK, CDR2 SYGVNS. The CDR3 is made up of 14 amino acids. CDR3 residues: CASSGWDRGYEQYF. The CDR3 bases are TGTGCCAGCAGTGGTTGGGACAGGGGGTACGAGCAGTACTTC.

This clone was detected only a few times. The chain is built from TRBV29-1 and TRBJ2-3, with D maybe TRBD2 (7 bases). The germline V gene has CDR1 SQVTM and CDR2 ANQGSEA. The CDR3 is 14 amino acids. V was trimmed by 4 bases and J by 3 bases, leaving 14 bases between them. The CDR3, as DNA: TGCAGCGTTGTGGGGGGGGGCCGGACAGATACGCAGTATTTT. The encoded protein is CSVVGGGRTDTQYF.

The chain employs TRBV15 and TRBJ1-5; D uncertain. Germline V lookup: CDR1 LNHNV, CDR2 YYDKDF (reference sequence). This CDR3 comprises 12 residues. V lost 5 bases and J 6 bases, leaving 8 bases between the germline ends. The CDR3 here is CATSEEFQPQHF. The CDR3 coding sequence is TGTGCCACCAGCGAAGAGTTTCAGCCCCAGCATTTT.

The chain uses TRBV19 and TRBJ1-5; D is unresolved. V gave up 0 bases and J gave up 2 bases, with 20 bases separating them. This CDR3 spans 19 amino acids. The germline V gene encodes CDR1 LNHDA and CDR2 SQIVND (reference sequence). The CDR3 sequence: CASSIDLSRGYRGNQPQHF. CDR3 sequence (DNA): TGTGCCAGTAGTATAGATCTATCCAGAGGGTATAGAGGCAATCAGCCCCAGCATTTT.

The chain carries TRBV19 and TRBJ2-5; possibly TRBD1 for D (6 bases). Germline CDR1 is LNHDA and CDR2 is SQIVND (reference sequence). With 0 bases removed from V and 5 bases from J, the gap between germline ends came to 19 bases. This CDR3 is 17 amino acids long. The CDR3 sequence is CASSIDFGQRWGETQYF. In DNA, the CDR3 is TGTGCCAGTAGTATAGATTTTGGACAGCGTTGGGGGGAGACCCAGTACTTC.

The chain recombines TRBV6-5 with TRBJ1-1; no clear D. Germline V gene lookup returns CDR1 MNHEY and CDR2 SVGAGI. The V and J ends lost 2 bases and 5 bases respectively, with 18 bases between them. The CDR3 has 16 amino acids. The CDR3 region is CASSYANRGRGTEAFF. CDR3 DNA: TGTGCCAGCAGTTACGCGAATCGGGGTCGAGGAACTGAAGCTTTCTTT.

The chain links TRBV5-1 to TRBJ1-2; 8 bases map to TRBD1. This CDR3 comprises 14 residues. V trimming: 4 bases; J trimming: 2 bases; junction bases outside the gene matches: 4. CDR1 is SGHRS and CDR2 is YFSETQ in the germline V gene. The CDR3 loop reads CASSGGQENYGYTF. CDR3 nucleotide sequence: TGCGCCAGCAGCGGGGGACAGGAAAACTATGGCTACACCTTC.

The chain employs TRBV14 and TRBJ2-3; no clear D. V lost 2 bases and J lost 2, with 11 bases in between. The germline CDR1 and CDR2 sequences are SGHDN and FVKESK. The CDR3 has 15 residues. CDR3 DNA: TGTGCCAGCAGCCAACGCCCAGGCCCCACAGATACGCAGTATTTT. Its translation is CASSQRPGPTDTQYF.

This rearrangement joins TRBV4-1 to TRBJ1-2, with D tentatively TRBD1 (5 bases). V lost 1 base to trimming and J lost 8 bases, with 8 bases between them. Germline CDR1 MGHRA, CDR2 YSYEKL. CDR3 length: 12 amino acids. CDR3 DNA sequence: TGCGCCAGCAGCCAAGGGGGGGTCGGCTACACCTTC. Encoded protein: CASSQGGVGYTF.

This clone was seen a few times. This chain connects TRBV5-7 to TRBJ1-5, with no clear D. TRBV5-7 is flagged as an ORF with uncertain function. This CDR3 comprises 14 residues. V dropped 0 bases and J dropped 9 bases, with 13 bases sitting between them. In DNA, the CDR3 is TGTGCCAGCAGCTTGGTCGGGGAGCCCGGGCCCCAGCATTTT. As protein: CASSLVGEPGPQHF.

The rearrangement uses TRBV19 and TRBJ2-3; TRBD1 might be the D (6 bases). CDR3 length equals 14 residues. CDR1 is LNHDA, CDR2 SQIVND, per germline (reference sequence). Deletions cut 4 bases from V and 3 bases from J, with 11 bases between. The CDR3 region has the DNA TGTGCCAGTAGTACAGGGGAAGGTACAGATACGCAGTATTTT. As protein: CASSTGEGTDTQYF.

This clone turned up a few times. The rearrangement uses TRBV6-2 or TRBV6-3 and TRBJ2-7; 8 bases agree with TRBD2. The CDR3 loop spans 14 amino acids. V gave up 2 bases and J gave up 0 bases; unmatched junction bases: 0. Germline V gene data show CDR1 as MNHEY and CDR2 as SVGEGT. The CDR3 DNA is TGTGCCAGCAGTTACACTAGCGGCTCCTACGAGCAGTACTTC. Amino acids: CASSYTSGSYEQYF.

This sequence joins TRBV5-6 and TRBJ2-7, with 7 bases that match TRBD1. The length of the CDR3 is 17 residues. J was trimmed by 3 bases and V by 3 bases; bases with no gene match: 15. The germline V gene has CDR1 SGHDT and CDR2 YYEEEE. CDR3 in DNA: TGTGCCAGCAGCTCTGTAAAGGACAGGTGGGTTTTCTACGAGCAGTACTTC. It specifies CASSSVKDRWVFYEQYF.

The V and J genes are TRBV5-1 and TRBJ2-3; 7 bases line up with TRBD2. The germline V gene has CDR1 SGHRS and CDR2 YFSETQ. The V and J ends lost 7 bases and 2 bases, in that order; junction bases with no gene match: 7. The CDR3 loop spans 14 amino acids. Written as DNA, the CDR3 is TGCGCCAGCCTACGGGGGGAAAACACAGATACGCAGTATTTT. It encodes CASLRGENTDTQYF.

The CDR3 coding sequence is TGTGCCAGTAGTATCGGGACAGGGGGCATGAACACTGAAGCTTTCTTT. Residues: CASSIGTGGMNTEAFF. The chain links TRBV19 to TRBJ1-1; 12 bases are shared with TRBD1. Trimming cost V 3 bases and J 0 bases; bases outside gene matches: 2. In germline, CDR1 is LNHDA, CDR2 SQIVND (reference sequence). The CDR3 has 16 residues.

V usage is TRBV14 and J usage is TRBJ1-1; no clear D gene. Germline CDR1 and CDR2: SGHDN and FVKESK. The CDR3 is made up of 16 amino acids. Deletions cut 0 bases from V and 4 bases from J, with 15 bases between. The CDR3 DNA reads TGTGCCAGCAGCCAAGATCCCGTCCCGGCGGGCACTGAAGCTTTCTTT. It codes for CASSQDPVPAGTEAFF.